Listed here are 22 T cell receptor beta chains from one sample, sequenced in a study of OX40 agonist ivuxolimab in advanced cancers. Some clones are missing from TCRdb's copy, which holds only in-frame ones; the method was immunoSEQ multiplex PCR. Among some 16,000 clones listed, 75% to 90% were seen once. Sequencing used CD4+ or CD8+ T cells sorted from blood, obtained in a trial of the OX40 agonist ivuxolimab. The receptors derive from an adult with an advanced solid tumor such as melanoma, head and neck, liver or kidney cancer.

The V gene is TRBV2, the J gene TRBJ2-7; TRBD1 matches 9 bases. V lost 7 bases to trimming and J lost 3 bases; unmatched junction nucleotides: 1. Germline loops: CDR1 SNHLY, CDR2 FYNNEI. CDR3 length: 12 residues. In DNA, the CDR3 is TGTGCCAGCACGGGACAGGGCTACGAGCAGTACTTC. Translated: CASTGQGYEQYF.

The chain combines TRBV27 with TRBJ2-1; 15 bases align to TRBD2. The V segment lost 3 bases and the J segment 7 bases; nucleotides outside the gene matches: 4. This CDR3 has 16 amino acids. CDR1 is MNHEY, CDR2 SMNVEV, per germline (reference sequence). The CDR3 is CASSLQGLAGGNEQFF. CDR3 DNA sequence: TGTGCCAGCAGTTTGCAGGGACTAGCGGGAGGAAATGAGCAGTTCTTC.

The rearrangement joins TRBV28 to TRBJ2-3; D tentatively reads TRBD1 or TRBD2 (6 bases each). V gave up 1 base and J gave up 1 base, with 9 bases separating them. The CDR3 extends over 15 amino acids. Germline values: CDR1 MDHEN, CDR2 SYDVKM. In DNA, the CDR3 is TGTGCCAGCAGTTTATCGGGGGCAGGCACAGATACGCAGTATTTT. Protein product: CASSLSGAGTDTQYF.

CDR3 in DNA: TGTGCCTGGAGTAGGACCTTGGGAGCGCTAAAACTGTTTTTT. As protein: CAWSRTLGALKLFF. The chain employs TRBV30 and TRBJ1-4; no definite D call. CDR1 and CDR2 from the germline V gene are GTSNPN and SVGIG (reference sequence). The CDR3 is 14 amino acids. Trimming shortened V by 2 bases and J by 10 bases, and 17 bases separated the two germline ends.

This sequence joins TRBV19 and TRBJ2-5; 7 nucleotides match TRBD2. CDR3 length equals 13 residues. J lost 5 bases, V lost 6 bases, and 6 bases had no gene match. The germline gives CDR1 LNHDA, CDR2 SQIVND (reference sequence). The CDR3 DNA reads TGTGCCAGTAGGACCAGCGGGACCGAGACCCAGTACTTC. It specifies CASRTSGTETQYF.

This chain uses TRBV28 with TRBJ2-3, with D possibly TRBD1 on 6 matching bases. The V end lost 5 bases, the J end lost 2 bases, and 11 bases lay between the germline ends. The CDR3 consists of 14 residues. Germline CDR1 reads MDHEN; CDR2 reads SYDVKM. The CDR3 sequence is CASSAWTDTDTQYF. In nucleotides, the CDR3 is TGTGCCAGCAGTGCGTGGACAGACACAGATACGCAGTATTTT.

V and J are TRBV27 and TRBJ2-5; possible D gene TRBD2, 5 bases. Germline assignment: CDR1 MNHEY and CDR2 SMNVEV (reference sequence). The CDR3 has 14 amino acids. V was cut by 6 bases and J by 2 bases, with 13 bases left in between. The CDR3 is CASSAGEQQETQYF. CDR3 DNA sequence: TGTGCCAGCAGCGCGGGCGAGCAGCAAGAGACCCAGTACTTC.

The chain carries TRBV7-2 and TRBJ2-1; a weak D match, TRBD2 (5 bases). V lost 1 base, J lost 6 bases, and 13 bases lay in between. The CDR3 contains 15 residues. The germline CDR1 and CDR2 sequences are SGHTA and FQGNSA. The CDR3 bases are TGTGCCAGCAGCTTAGGAGGGTCGGTGCGCAATGAGCAGTTCTTC. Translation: CASSLGGSVRNEQFF.

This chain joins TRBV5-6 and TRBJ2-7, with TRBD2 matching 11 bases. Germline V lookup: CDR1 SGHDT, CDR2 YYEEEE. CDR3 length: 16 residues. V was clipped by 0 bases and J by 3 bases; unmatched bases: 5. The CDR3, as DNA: TGTGCCAGCAGCTTGGCCGGGACTAGCGGAATCTACGAGCAGTACTTC. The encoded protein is CASSLAGTSGIYEQYF.

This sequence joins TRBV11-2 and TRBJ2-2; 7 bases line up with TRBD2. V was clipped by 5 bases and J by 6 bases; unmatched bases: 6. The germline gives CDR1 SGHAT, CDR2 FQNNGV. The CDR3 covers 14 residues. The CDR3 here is CASSRGLSSGELFF. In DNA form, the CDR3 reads TGTGCCAGCAGCAGGGGACTATCTTCCGGGGAGCTGTTTTTT.

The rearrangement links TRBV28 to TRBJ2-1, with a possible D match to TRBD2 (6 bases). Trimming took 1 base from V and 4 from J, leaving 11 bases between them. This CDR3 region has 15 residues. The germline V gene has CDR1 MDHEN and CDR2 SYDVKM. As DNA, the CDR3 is TGTGCCAGCAGTTTATCGGGCGGGGTATACAATGAGCAGTTCTTC. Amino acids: CASSLSGGVYNEQFF.

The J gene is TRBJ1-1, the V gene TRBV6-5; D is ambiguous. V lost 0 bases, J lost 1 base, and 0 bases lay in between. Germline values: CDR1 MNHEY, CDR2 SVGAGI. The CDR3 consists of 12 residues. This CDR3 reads CASSYSNTEAFF. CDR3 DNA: TGTGCCAGCAGTTACTCGAACACTGAAGCTTTCTTT.

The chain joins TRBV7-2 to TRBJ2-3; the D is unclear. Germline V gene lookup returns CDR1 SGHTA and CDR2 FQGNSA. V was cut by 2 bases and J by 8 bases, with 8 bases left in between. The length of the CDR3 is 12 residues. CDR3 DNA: TGTGCCAGCAGCTTAAGGGCAGGTACGCAGTATTTT. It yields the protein CASSLRAGTQYF. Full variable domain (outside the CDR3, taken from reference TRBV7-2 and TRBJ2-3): GAGVSQSPSNKVTEKGKDVELRCDPISGHTALYWYRQSLGQGLEFLIYFQGNSAPDKSGLPSDRFSAERTGGSVSTLTIQRTQQEDSAVYLCASSLRAGTQYFGPGTRLTVL.

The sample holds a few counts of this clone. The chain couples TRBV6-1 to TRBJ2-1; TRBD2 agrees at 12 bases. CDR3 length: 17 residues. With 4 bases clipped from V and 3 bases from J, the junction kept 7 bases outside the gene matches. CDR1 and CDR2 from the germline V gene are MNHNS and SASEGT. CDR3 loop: CASSAPSGRALYNEQFF. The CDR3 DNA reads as TGTGCCAGCAGTGCACCTAGCGGGAGGGCCCTCTACAATGAGCAGTTCTTC.

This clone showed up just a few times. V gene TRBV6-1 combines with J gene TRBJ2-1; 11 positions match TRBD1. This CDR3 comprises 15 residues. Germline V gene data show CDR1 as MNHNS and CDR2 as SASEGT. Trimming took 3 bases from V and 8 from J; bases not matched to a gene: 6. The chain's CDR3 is CASSEGQGGQDEQFF. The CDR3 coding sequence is TGTGCCAGCAGTGAGGGACAGGGGGGTCAGGATGAGCAGTTCTTC.

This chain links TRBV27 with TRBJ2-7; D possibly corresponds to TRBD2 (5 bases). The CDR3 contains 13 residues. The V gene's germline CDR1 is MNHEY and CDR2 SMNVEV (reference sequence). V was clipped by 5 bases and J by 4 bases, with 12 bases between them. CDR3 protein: CASSLTRRYEQYF. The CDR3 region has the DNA TGTGCCAGCAGTCTAACTAGGCGTTACGAGCAGTACTTC.

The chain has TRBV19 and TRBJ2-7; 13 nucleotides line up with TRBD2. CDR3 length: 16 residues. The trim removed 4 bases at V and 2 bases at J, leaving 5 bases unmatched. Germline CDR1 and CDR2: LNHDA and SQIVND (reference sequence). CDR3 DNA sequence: TGTGCCAGTAGTAGGACTAGCGGGAGCGGGACCTACGAGCAGTACTTC. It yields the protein CASSRTSGSGTYEQYF.

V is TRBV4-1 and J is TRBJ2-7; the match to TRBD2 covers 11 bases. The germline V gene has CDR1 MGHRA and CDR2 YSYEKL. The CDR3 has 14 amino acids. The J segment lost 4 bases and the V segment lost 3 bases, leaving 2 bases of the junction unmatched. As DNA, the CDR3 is TGCGCCAGCAGCCAGCGACTAGCGGGATACGAGCAGTACTTC. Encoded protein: CASSQRLAGYEQYF.

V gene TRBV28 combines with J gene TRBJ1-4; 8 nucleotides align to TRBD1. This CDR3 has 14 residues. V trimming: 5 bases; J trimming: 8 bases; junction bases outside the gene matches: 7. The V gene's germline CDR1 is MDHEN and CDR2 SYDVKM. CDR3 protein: CASSGGQGGEKLFF. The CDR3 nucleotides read TGTGCCAGCAGTGGAGGACAGGGAGGCGAAAAACTGTTTTTT.

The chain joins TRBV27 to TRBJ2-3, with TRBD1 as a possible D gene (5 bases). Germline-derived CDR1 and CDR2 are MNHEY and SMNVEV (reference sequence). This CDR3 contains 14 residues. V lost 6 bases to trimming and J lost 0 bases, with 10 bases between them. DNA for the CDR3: TGTGCCAGCAGCAAAGGGGTTAGCACAGATACGCAGTATTTT. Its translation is CASSKGVSTDTQYF.

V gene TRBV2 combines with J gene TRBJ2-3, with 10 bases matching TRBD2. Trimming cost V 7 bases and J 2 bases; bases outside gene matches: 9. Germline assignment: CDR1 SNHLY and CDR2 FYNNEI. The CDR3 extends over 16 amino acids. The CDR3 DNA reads TGTGCCAGCATCAGCGGGAGGGCCAGGGACACAGATACGCAGTATTTT. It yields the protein CASISGRARDTDTQYF.

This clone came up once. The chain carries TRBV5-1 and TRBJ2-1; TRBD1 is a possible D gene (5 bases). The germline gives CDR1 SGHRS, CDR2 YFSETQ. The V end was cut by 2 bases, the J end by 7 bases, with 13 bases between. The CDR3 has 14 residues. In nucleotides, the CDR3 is TGCGCCAGCAGCTTTAATTTTGACAGTAATGAGCAGTTCTTC. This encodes CASSFNFDSNEQFF.